A selection of T cell receptor beta chains follows, all from one sample in a study of blood T cell repertoires in COVID-19. Clones were sequenced by immunoSEQ multiplex PCR, and TCRdb holds only the in-frame ones, with some missing. Of under 250,000 clones in the sample, about 79% were seen once. Sequencing input: peripheral blood. Receptors originate from a man older than 75 with acute or convalescent COVID-19. CDR3s include the opening cysteine and the closing phenylalanine or tryptophan. A D gene is named only where the DNA matches it firmly. Part of the rows lack a size; the others show once, few, many or a class for expanded clones.

>TRBD1|18|.|TRBJ2-2|TRBV7-2
TGTGCCAGCAGCTTAGCGAGTCTCGTGGGACAGGGTGCCGGGGAGCTGTTTTTT
CASSLASLVGQGAGELFF
>.|14|.|TRBJ2-7|TRBV6-5
TGTGCCAGCAGACAGGGACTAACCGTCTACGAGCAGTACTTC
CASRQGLTVYEQYF
>TRBD1|14|.|TRBJ2-7|TRBV24-1
TGTGCCACCAGTGCATCCGGGACAGGCTACGAGCAGTACTTC
CATSASGTGYEQYF
>TRBD1|14|few|TRBJ2-7|TRBV5-4
TGTGCCAGCAGCTTGGAAAGGGGGCGCTACGAGCAGTACTTC
CASSLERGRYEQYF
>TRBD2|18|.|TRBJ2-3|TRBV10-3
TGTGCCATCAGTGAGCGTAGTATACTAGCGGATAGCACAGATACGCAGTATTTT
CAISERSILADSTDTQYF
>.|14|.|TRBJ1-1|TRBV27
TGTGCCAGCAGTTTTGAGGGTCGAGGCACTGAAGCTTTCTTT
CASSFEGRGTEAFF
>TRBD1|14|.|TRBJ1-1|TRBV5-1
TGCGCCAGCAGCTGGGGACAGTTGAACACTGAAGCTTTCTTT
CASSWGQLNTEAFF
>.|15|.|TRBJ1-4|TRBV6-5
TGTGCCAGCAGTTACGGGGGGACAACTAATGAAAAACTGTTTTTT
CASSYGGTTNEKLFF
>TRBD1|13|.|TRBJ2-5|TRBV29-1
TGCAGCGTGGGACAGGGGCGGCAAGAGACCCAGTACTTC
CSVGQGRQETQYF
>TRBD1|17|.|TRBJ2-2|TRBV4-1
TGCGCCAGCAGCCAATTGGGACAGTTCGCGAACACCGGGGAGCTGTTTTTT
CASSQLGQFANTGELFF
>.|11|.|TRBJ2-1|TRBV11-2
TGTGCCAGCAGCTCCCCGGATGAGCAGTTCTTC
CASSSPDEQFF
>TRBD2|17|.|TRBJ2-4|TRBV10-3
TGTGCCATCAGTGAGTCGAGCGGGAGGGCGGCCAAAAACATTCAGTACTTC
CAISESSGRAAKNIQYF
>.|13|few|TRBJ1-5|TRBV6-6
TGTGCCAGCAGTCAGCGCCAAACGGAGCCCCAGCATTTT
CASSQRQTEPQHF
>TRBD1|14|few|TRBJ1-2|TRBV5-1
TGCGCCAGCAGCCCGGACAGGGGGCAATCTGGCTACACCTTC
CASSPDRGQSGYTF
>.|14|once|TRBJ1-1|TRBV14
TGTGCCAGCAGCCGACCCGGGACTAACACTGAAGCTTTCTTT
CASSRPGTNTEAFF